The 30 T cell receptor beta chains given below trace back to one sample, sequenced in a study of blood T cell repertoires in COVID-19. Method: immunoSEQ multiplex PCR; TCRdb's copy keeps in-frame clones and lacks some. Of about 87,000 clones detected, around nine tenths appear once; the ten largest clones hold 11%. Sequenced: peripheral blood. The receptors come from a man older than 75 with acute or convalescent COVID-19.

The genes are TRBV29-1 and TRBJ1-2, with TRBD1 matching 7 bases. This CDR3 contains 15 residues. The J segment lost 6 bases and the V segment lost 7 bases, leaving 17 bases of the junction unmatched. The germline V gene encodes CDR1 SQVTM and CDR2 ANQGSEA. The CDR3 sequence: CSASVGVGGADGYTF. As DNA, the CDR3 is TGCAGCGCCTCGGTGGGTGTAGGGGGCGCGGATGGCTACACCTTC.

The CDR3 DNA sequence: TGTGCCAGCTCACCAGACCTGACAGGCTATTATGGAGACTACACCTTC. Its protein product is CASSPDLTGYYGDYTF. J is TRBJ1-2 and V is TRBV18, with D possibly TRBD1 on 6 matching bases. The V end was cut by 2 bases, the J end by 10 bases, with 23 bases between. Per the germline V gene, CDR1 is KGHSH and CDR2 is LQKENI. This CDR3 region has 16 residues.

This clone was picked up a small number of times. The gene calls are TRBV9 and TRBJ1-3, with D perhaps TRBD1 (5 bases). The CDR3 is 17 residues long. Trimming shortened V by 3 bases and J by 2 bases, and 18 bases separated the two germline ends. The germline V gene encodes CDR1 SGDLS and CDR2 YYNGEE. This CDR3 reads CASSAFGGGGTGNTIYF. The DNA for the CDR3 is TGTGCCAGCAGCGCTTTCGGTGGGGGAGGGACTGGAAACACCATATATTTT.

The chain recombines TRBV7-9 with TRBJ1-2; TRBD1 might be the D (5 bases). Trimming cost V 5 bases and J 6 bases, with 19 bases left between them. The CDR3 is made up of 15 amino acids. Germline lookup yields CDR1 SEHNR and CDR2 FQNEAQ (reference sequence). The CDR3 spells CASSPFGSGRDGYTF. CDR3 bases: TGTGCCAGCAGCCCCTTTGGGTCAGGCAGGGATGGCTACACCTTC. Full variable domain (outside the CDR3, taken from reference TRBV7-9 and TRBJ1-2): DTGVSQNPRHKITKRGQNVTFRCDPISEHNRLYWYRQTLGQGPEFLTYFQNEAQLEKSRLLSDRFSAERPKGSFSTLEIQRTEQGDSAMYLCASSPFGSGRDGYTFGSGTRLTVV.

The table lists this clone with a few counts. The chain links TRBV7-2 to TRBJ1-2; 7 nucleotides line up with TRBD1. V was clipped by 0 bases and J by 6 bases; unmatched bases: 7. The CDR3 is 15 residues long. Germline V gene data show CDR1 as SGHTA and CDR2 as FQGNSA. The CDR3 spells CASSLANYQGDGYTF. For the CDR3, the DNA is TGTGCCAGCAGCTTAGCTAACTACCAGGGGGATGGCTACACCTTC.

Here the CDR3 reads CASSLIWGGNTEAFF. CDR3 coding DNA: TGCGCCAGCAGCTTGATCTGGGGGGGTAACACTGAAGCTTTCTTT. The chain joins TRBV5-1 to TRBJ1-1; tentatively, D is TRBD1 (5 bases). Trimming took 1 base from V and 2 from J, leaving 12 bases between them. The length of the CDR3 is 15 residues. Germline values: CDR1 SGHRS, CDR2 YFSETQ. The whole variable domain, remainder taken from reference TRBV5-1 and TRBJ1-1, is KAGVTQTPRYLIKTRGQQVTLSCSPISGHRSVSWYQQTPGQGLQFLFEYFSETQRNKGNFPGRFSGRQFSNSRSEMNVSTLELGDSALYLCASSLIWGGNTEAFFGQGTRLTVV.

This chain links TRBV10-3 with TRBJ2-7; 8 nucleotides agree with TRBD2. V lost 0 bases, J lost 1 base, and 5 bases stayed unmatched. The CDR3 length is 16 residues. Germline CDR1 ENHRY, CDR2 SYGVKD. CDR3 in DNA: TGTGCCATCAGTGAGTCGAAAACTAGCGGTTCCTACGAGCAGTACTTC. Protein product: CAISESKTSGSYEQYF.

The CDR3 protein is CASSPTSYTYNEQFF. CDR3 in DNA: TGTGCCAGCAGCCCAACTAGCTATACCTACAATGAGCAGTTCTTC. V is TRBV7-2 and J is TRBJ2-1; possible D gene TRBD2, 6 bases. This CDR3 spans 15 amino acids. Trimming removed 5 bases from V and 2 bases from J, with 13 bases in between. The germline CDR1 and CDR2 sequences are SGHTA and FQGNSA.

The rearrangement joins TRBV4-1 to TRBJ2-7; 9 positions match TRBD2. The CDR3 length is 16 residues. J gave up 1 base and V 3 bases, and 7 bases lay outside the gene matches. The germline CDR1 and CDR2 sequences are MGHRA and YSYEKL. The CDR3 region has the DNA TGCGCCAGCAGCCACCCCCCAGCGGGAGGTTCCTACGAGCAGTACTTC. This translates into CASSHPPAGGSYEQYF.

This clone showed up just once. The V and J genes are TRBV6-2 or TRBV6-3 and TRBJ2-2; 8 bases fit TRBD2. Germline CDR1 and CDR2: MNHEY and SVGEGT. V gave up 5 bases and J gave up 5 bases; unmatched junction bases: 10. This CDR3 spans 16 amino acids. The CDR3 here is CASSRSKIAGTGELFF. The CDR3 nucleotides read TGTGCCAGCAGTCGCAGTAAAATAGCGGGAACCGGGGAGCTGTTTTTT.

This rearrangement joins TRBV7-9 to TRBJ1-4; D unresolved. The CDR3 spans 15 residues. The germline V and J ends were trimmed by 2 bases and 6 bases, with 13 bases remaining between them. Germline lookup yields CDR1 SEHNR and CDR2 FQNEAQ (reference sequence). The CDR3 region is CASSLLSGTDEKLFF. In nucleotides, the CDR3 is TGTGCCAGCAGCTTATTGTCAGGAACCGATGAAAAACTGTTTTTT.

This chain connects TRBV28 to TRBJ1-5, with TRBD1 matching 7 bases. The length of the CDR3 is 15 residues. CDR1 and CDR2 from the germline V gene are MDHEN and SYDVKM. J gave up 5 bases and V 1 base, and 5 bases lay outside the gene matches. The CDR3 region is CASSLFDRADQPQHF. CDR3 coding DNA: TGTGCCAGCAGTTTATTCGACAGGGCCGATCAGCCCCAGCATTTT.

V gene TRBV7-3 combines with J gene TRBJ2-1; D ambiguous. Trimming shortened V by 7 bases and J by 5 bases, and 12 bases separated the two germline ends. The CDR3 extends over 13 amino acids. Germline V gives CDR1 SGHTA, CDR2 FQGTGA. The CDR3 DNA reads as TGTGCCAGCACTAAAGGAGCACACAATGAGCAGTTCTTC. Its protein is CASTKGAHNEQFF.

V gene TRBV5-4 combines with J gene TRBJ2-5; 8 positions agree with TRBD1. The length of the CDR3 is 13 residues. The trim removed 4 bases at V and 5 bases at J, leaving 4 bases unmatched. Germline V gives CDR1 SGHNT, CDR2 YYREEE (reference sequence). CDR3 amino acids: CASSKDRVETQYF. In DNA form, the CDR3 reads TGTGCCAGCAGCAAGGACAGGGTGGAGACCCAGTACTTC.

The chain uses TRBV5-1 and TRBJ1-2, with D maybe TRBD1 (5 bases). This CDR3 is 16 amino acids long. Deletions cut 0 bases from V and 6 bases from J, with 18 bases between. Germline V CDR1 and CDR2: SGHRS, YFSETQ. The CDR3 region has the DNA TGCGCCAGCAGCTTGGTCGGGACTCCCGACCGCGATGGCTACACCTTC. This sequence encodes CASSLVGTPDRDGYTF.

The genes are TRBV19 and TRBJ1-5, with 9 nucleotides matching TRBD1. In germline, CDR1 is LNHDA, CDR2 SQIVND (reference sequence). CDR3 size: 14 residues. V shed 6 bases and J 2 bases; nucleotides not matched to a gene: 2. As DNA, the CDR3 is TGTGCCAGTAGACAGGGGGCTGGCAATCAGCCCCAGCATTTT. This encodes CASRQGAGNQPQHF. The entire variable domain, with the rest obtained from reference TRBV19 and TRBJ1-5, is as follows: DGGITQSPKYLFRKEGQNVTLSCEQNLNHDAMYWYRQDPGQGLRLIYYSQIVNDFQKGDIAEGYSVSREKKESFPLTVTSAQKNPTAFYLCASRQGAGNQPQHFGDGTRLSIL.

The rearrangement joins TRBV3-1 (or the pseudogene TRBV3-2) to TRBJ1-5; 8 nucleotides match TRBD1. CDR1 and CDR2 from the germline V gene are LGHDT and YNNKEL (reference sequence). J gave up 1 base and V 0 bases, and 5 bases lay outside the gene matches. The length of the CDR3 is 17 residues. The CDR3 reads CASSQDRTGLSNQPQHF. The DNA of the CDR3 is TGTGCCAGCAGCCAAGACCGGACAGGGCTAAGCAATCAGCCCCAGCATTTT.

This clone was seen a few times. This chain links TRBV18 with TRBJ2-3; possibly TRBD1 for D (6 bases). The V gene lost 3 bases and the J gene lost 4 bases, with 14 bases spanning the gap. This CDR3 contains 15 residues. The V gene's germline CDR1 is KGHSH and CDR2 LQKENI. CDR3 residues: CASSPGTPMADTQYF. The CDR3 DNA reads as TGTGCCAGCTCACCCGGGACACCTATGGCAGATACGCAGTATTTT.

This clone was counted a few times. The chain links TRBV30 to TRBJ1-4; no firm D call. This CDR3 has 14 residues. Germline loops: CDR1 GTSNPN, CDR2 SVGIG (reference sequence). The germline V and J ends were trimmed by 0 bases and 5 bases, with 10 bases remaining between them. The CDR3 here is CAWSVGRENEKLFF. The CDR3 bases are TGTGCCTGGAGTGTGGGGAGGGAAAATGAAAAACTGTTTTTT.

The chain has TRBV5-1 and TRBJ1-4; D not resolved. Per germline, CDR1 SGHRS and CDR2 YFSETQ. This CDR3 comprises 13 residues. V gave up 5 bases and J gave up 5 bases, with 10 bases separating them. The CDR3 DNA is TGCGCCAGCAGGAGGTCGGAGAATGAAAAACTGTTTTTT. Its translation: CASRRSENEKLFF.

This clone was seen a few times. The V call is TRBV30, the J call TRBJ1-1; a weak D match, TRBD1 (5 bases). V shed 2 bases and J shed 1 base, with 8 bases lying between them. The germline V gene has CDR1 GTSNPN and CDR2 SVGIG (reference sequence). The CDR3 is made up of 13 amino acids. The CDR3 region is CAWSNGGNTEAFF. The DNA of the CDR3 is TGTGCCTGGAGTAACGGGGGGAACACTGAAGCTTTCTTT.

This clone was counted a single time. CDR3 residues: CASSPIRGNTEAFF. CDR3 bases: TGTGCCAGCTCTCCGATTCGCGGGAACACTGAAGCTTTCTTT. The J gene is TRBJ1-1, the V gene TRBV18, with D unclear. CDR3 length: 14 amino acids. CDR1 is KGHSH, CDR2 LQKENI, per germline. V was trimmed by 6 bases and J by 1 base, leaving 12 bases between them.

As for this clone: The junction does not match germline at one end; this may be a read error. This chain uses TRBV12-3 or TRBV12-4 with TRBJ2-7; 10 bases line up with TRBD2. The CDR3 sequence is 11 residues long. The CDR3 DNA is TGTGCCAGCAGTGCTAGCGGGAGCCCGCGATTC. Its translation: CASSASGSPRF.

The CDR3 sequence: CASEDRGWVGEQFF. CDR3 in DNA: TGTGCCAGCGAGGACAGGGGGTGGGTCGGTGAGCAGTTCTTC. J is TRBJ2-1 and V is TRBV21-1; the table's TRBD1 call for D was not verified on the DNA. TRBV21-1 is an annotated pseudogene. The CDR3 has 14 residues.

This clone was seen just once. The gene calls are TRBV7-3 and TRBJ1-2; a possible D gene is TRBD1 (5 bases). This CDR3 contains 14 residues. Germline-derived CDR1 and CDR2 are SGHTA and FQGTGA. The V and J ends lost 5 bases and 6 bases respectively, with 16 bases between them. The CDR3 region is CASSPPQGENGYTF. CDR3 sequence (DNA): TGTGCCAGCAGCCCCCCACAAGGGGAAAATGGCTACACCTTC.

In this sample, this clone turned up many times. The CDR3 nucleotides are TGTGCCAGCAGCGACCGGGACAGGGGCAACTATGGCTACACCTTC. Protein product: CASSDRDRGNYGYTF. The rearrangement joins TRBV9 to TRBJ1-2; 10 bases map to TRBD1. Per the germline V gene, CDR1 is SGDLS and CDR2 is YYNGEE. Germline trimming cut 3 bases from V and 2 bases from J; bases unmatched to any gene: 4. The CDR3 is 15 amino acids.

The rearrangement links TRBV5-1 to TRBJ1-2, with 8 bases fitting TRBD1. V lost 4 bases to trimming and J lost 7 bases; unmatched junction nucleotides: 6. The CDR3 contains 13 residues. CDR1 is SGHRS, CDR2 YFSETQ, per germline. CDR3: CASSDGQGGGYTF. The CDR3 DNA is TGCGCCAGCAGCGATGGACAGGGTGGTGGCTACACCTTC.

This chain joins TRBV2 and TRBJ1-2, with TRBD1 matching over 8 bases. This CDR3 region has 13 residues. The junction had 9 bases not matched to a gene; V was cut back by 8 bases and J by 7 bases. Germline values: CDR1 SNHLY, CDR2 FYNNEI. Here the CDR3 DNA reads TGTGCCAGCCTACCAGGGGGCGCGGGTGGCTACACCTTC. This gives the protein CASLPGGAGGYTF.

There are a few counts of this clone. The genes are TRBV5-1 and TRBJ2-3, with D perhaps TRBD1 (6 bases). CDR3 length equals 15 residues. Germline loops: CDR1 SGHRS, CDR2 YFSETQ. V was shortened by 0 bases and J by 4 bases, with 12 bases between the two germline ends. CDR3 protein: CASSLEQGMADTQYF. CDR3 DNA sequence: TGCGCCAGCAGCTTGGAACAGGGTATGGCAGATACGCAGTATTTT.

The V gene is TRBV6-1, the J gene TRBJ1-2; D is undetermined. Looked up from germline, CDR1 is MNHNS and CDR2 is SASEGT. V was shortened by 3 bases and J by 8 bases, with 16 bases between the two germline ends. This CDR3 has 14 residues. CDR3 in amino acids: CASSDRGLVTGYTF. The CDR3 nucleotides are TGTGCCAGCAGTGACCGCGGACTGGTAACGGGCTACACCTTC.